This is a list of T cell receptor beta chains from one sample in a study of type 1 and type 2 diabetes patients. TCRdb reanalysed the multiplex PCR reads using MiXCR and keeps one entry per CDR3 protein. The data contain about 250,000 distinct CDR3 sequences, 45% to 60% of them singletons. What was sequenced was peripheral blood mononuclear cells (PBMCs). Receptor source: a man aged 18 to 30 with type 2 diabetes. CDR3s include the opening cysteine and the closing phenylalanine or tryptophan. The order of the fields is V gene, clone size, J gene, CDR3 length, CDR3 protein. For some rows the clone size is stated as once, few or many, or as a class when expanded; others skip it.

V: TRBV28
size: -
J: TRBJ2-1
length: 16
CDR3: CASSPELAGGYNEQFF

V: TRBV15
size: few
J: TRBJ2-7
length: 15
CDR3: CATSIPRGGTYEQYF

V: TRBV20-1
size: -
J: TRBJ2-7
length: 15
CDR3: CSARDPDEGSYEQYF

V: TRBV7-2
size: -
J: TRBJ2-5
length: 16
CDR3: CASSPVGAGVAETQYF

V: TRBV20-1
size: few
J: TRBJ2-7
length: 9
CDR3: CSANPEQYF

V: TRBV19
size: few
J: TRBJ1-2
length: 12
CDR3: CASSIWGSGYTF

V: TRBV13
size: -
J: TRBJ2-7
length: 15
CDR3: CASSLGLGTDYEQYF

V: TRBV20-1
size: few
J: TRBJ1-2
length: 13
CDR3: CSARGVVNYGYTF

V: TRBV24-1
size: -
J: TRBJ2-7
length: 17
CDR3: CATSGTSQQGKLYEQYF

V: TRBV12-3/TRBV12-4
size: -
J: TRBJ2-3
length: 14
CDR3: CASNPTGAVDTQYF

V: TRBV9
size: -
J: TRBJ2-1
length: 14
CDR3: CASSVGGQYNEQFF

V: TRBV15
size: -
J: TRBJ2-1
length: 16
CDR3: CATSRGAGSLYNEQFF

V: TRBV19
size: many
J: TRBJ1-5
length: 15
CDR3: CASSPRGRGNQPQHF

V: TRBV6-5
size: few
J: TRBJ2-7
length: 14
CDR3: CASSYRRARDEQYF

V: TRBV11-2
size: -
J: TRBJ2-3
length: 15
CDR3: CASSFGLLDTDTQYF

V: TRBV12-3/TRBV12-4
size: -
J: TRBJ2-3
length: 13
CDR3: CASSVSGVDTQYF

V: TRBV10-1
size: -
J: TRBJ2-3
length: 18
CDR3: CASSESRASGTSTDTQYF

V: TRBV11-2
size: -
J: TRBJ2-2
length: 15
CDR3: CASSFAEGVTGELFF

V: TRBV12-3/TRBV12-4
size: few
J: TRBJ1-6
length: 14
CDR3: CASSSGGGRSPLHF

V: TRBV24-1
size: -
J: TRBJ2-5
length: 15
CDR3: CASSYAGGRQETQYF

V: TRBV20-1
size: -
J: TRBJ1-4
length: 14
CDR3: CSASVGTVNEKLFF

V: TRBV7-2
size: few
J: TRBJ2-7
length: 17
CDR3: CASSLRGGQGTSYEQYF

V: TRBV7-3
size: few
J: TRBJ1-1
length: 13
CDR3: CAGKSGGDTEAFF

V: TRBV15
size: many
J: TRBJ1-1
length: 14
CDR3: CATSRSDRVAEAFF

V: TRBV12-3/TRBV12-4
size: -
J: TRBJ1-1
length: 13
CDR3: CASSLVEDTEAFF

V: TRBV6-6
size: -
J: TRBJ1-2
length: 15
CDR3: CASSPGGAGFYGYTF

V: TRBV30
size: many
J: TRBJ1-1
length: 12
CDR3: CAWSQINTEAFF

V: TRBV18
size: -
J: TRBJ1-6
length: 15
CDR3: CASSPTQRNNSPLHF

V: TRBV20-1
size: -
J: TRBJ2-1
length: 15
CDR3: CSAEGTSGEDNKQFF

V: TRBV27
size: -
J: TRBJ1-2
length: 14
CDR3: CASKDRESIYGYTF

V: TRBV20-1
size: -
J: TRBJ1-5
length: 15
CDR3: CSAQTGATGNQPQHF

V: TRBV2
size: -
J: TRBJ1-4
length: 15
CDR3: CASSVYRELVEKLFF

V: TRBV6-1
size: -
J: TRBJ2-7
length: 14
CDR3: CASSEGPSTYEQYF

V: TRBV7-9
size: -
J: TRBJ1-1
length: 12
CDR3: CASLGAYTEAFF

V: TRBV30
size: few
J: TRBJ1-2
length: 14
CDR3: CAWSLSRGYYGYTF

V: TRBV6-2/TRBV6-3
size: -
J: TRBJ2-5
length: 16
CDR3: CASSPSEYVGVPAQYF

V: TRBV10-2
size: -
J: TRBJ2-3
length: 16
CDR3: CASHRTSGRSTDTQYF

V: TRBV28
size: few
J: TRBJ1-2
length: 12
CDR3: CASRDSSYGYTF

V: TRBV7-2
size: few
J: TRBJ2-7
length: 14
CDR3: CASSAGGGVYEQYF

V: TRBV30
size: -
J: TRBJ2-3
length: 15
CDR3: CAWSEAGAHTDTQYF

V: TRBV9
size: -
J: TRBJ2-2
length: 13
CDR3: CASTGQPTGELFF

V: TRBV27
size: -
J: TRBJ2-7
length: 15
CDR3: CASSTSSGLYYEQYF

V: TRBV12-3/TRBV12-4
size: -
J: TRBJ2-7
length: 14
CDR3: CASSSREILYEQYF

V: TRBV19
size: -
J: TRBJ1-2
length: 12
CDR3: CAGQGSDYGYTF

V: TRBV19
size: -
J: TRBJ2-1
length: 12
CDR3: CASSPPGPEQFF

V: TRBV20-1
size: -
J: TRBJ2-7
length: 13
CDR3: CSARSFYSYEQYF

V: TRBV24-1
size: -
J: TRBJ2-7
length: 19
CDR3: CATSEVIYNEQSEDYEQYF

V: TRBV5-1
size: few
J: TRBJ2-7
length: 12
CDR3: CASSLAGAGQYF

V: TRBV19
size: -
J: TRBJ1-1
length: 15
CDR3: CASSTAGQGNTGAFF

V: TRBV27
size: once
J: TRBJ1-2
length: 13
CDR3: CASRYTGLDGYTF

V: TRBV15
size: few
J: TRBJ2-7
length: 16
CDR3: CATSKSPGQGFYEQYF

V: TRBV20-1
size: once
J: -
length: 10
CDR3: CSASAYEQFF

V: TRBV27
size: -
J: TRBJ2-7
length: 14
CDR3: CASSPMTSGYEQYF

V: TRBV20-1
size: -
J: TRBJ2-1
length: 18
CDR3: CSARSLGGAGTTYNEQFF